A single sample gave rise to the 12 T cell receptor beta chains below, sequenced in a study of cytomegalovirus exposure and HLA in healthy donors. Both 60 Vbeta primers and 13 Jbeta primers went into the PCR. This table comes from immunoSEQ multiplex PCR, and its TCRdb copy is limited to in-frame clones, with some not included. The sample table includes roughly 51,000 clones. What was sequenced was PBMCs. The receptors derive from a woman aged 50 to 60 in good health and CMV-seropositive.

The chain is built from TRBV7-9 and TRBJ1-4; TRBD1 matches 12 bases. After removal of 5 bases from V and 8 bases from J, the junction contained 3 bases not matched to a gene. CDR1 and CDR2 from the germline V gene are SEHNR and FQNEAQ (reference sequence). The CDR3 is made up of 14 amino acids. CDR3 bases: TGTGCCAGCAGCGGGACAGGGGGCCTCGAAAAACTGTTTTTT. This translates into CASSGTGGLEKLFF.

The chain uses TRBV19 and TRBJ2-3; D possibly corresponds to TRBD2 (5 bases). Per germline, CDR1 LNHDA and CDR2 SQIVND (reference sequence). There are 12 residues in the CDR3. V was pared by 2 bases and J by 5 bases, with 5 bases between. The DNA of the CDR3 is TGTGCCAGTAGTATACGGGGAGATACGCAGTATTTT. Residues: CASSIRGDTQYF. The whole variable domain, remainder taken from reference TRBV19 and TRBJ2-3, is DGGITQSPKYLFRKEGQNVTLSCEQNLNHDAMYWYRQDPGQGLRLIYYSQIVNDFQKGDIAEGYSVSREKKESFPLTVTSAQKNPTAFYLCASSIRGDTQYFGPGTRLTVL.

V gene TRBV6-1 combines with J gene TRBJ2-7; 12 nucleotides align to TRBD2. CDR1 MNHNS and CDR2 SASEGT come from the germline V gene. V shed 8 bases and J 7 bases; nucleotides not matched to a gene: 3. The CDR3 consists of 12 residues. The CDR3 DNA sequence: TGTGCCAGCTCTAGCGGGAGGGGGGAGCAGTACTTC. As protein: CASSSGRGEQYF.

J is TRBJ1-2 and V is TRBV27, with D tentatively TRBD1 (6 bases). The CDR3 runs 16 residues. Germline CDR1 reads MNHEY; CDR2 reads SMNVEV (reference sequence). Trimming removed 6 bases at V and 3 bases at J, with 20 bases between. CDR3 amino acids: CASSSAWEGEDYGYTF. The CDR3 nucleotides are TGTGCCAGCAGCTCCGCTTGGGAGGGGGAGGACTATGGCTACACCTTC.

The V gene is TRBV4-1, the J gene TRBJ1-1; no reliable D call. Per the germline V gene, CDR1 is MGHRA and CDR2 is YSYEKL. The CDR3 spans 17 residues. Trimming removed 4 bases from V and 1 base from J, with 19 bases in between. The CDR3 loop reads CASSLAPPPFTNTEAFF. Written as DNA, the CDR3 is TGCGCCAGCAGCCTAGCCCCTCCCCCGTTCACGAACACTGAAGCTTTCTTT.

The J gene is TRBJ2-1, the V gene TRBV28; D is undetermined. CDR3 length equals 12 residues. V was clipped by 6 bases and J by 10 bases, with 13 bases between them. Looked up from germline, CDR1 is MDHEN and CDR2 is SYDVKM. CDR3 in amino acids: CASRVLFGEQFF. CDR3 coding DNA: TGTGCCAGCAGGGTACTCTTCGGGGAGCAGTTCTTC. Combining the CDR3 with reference TRBV28 and TRBJ2-1 gives the whole variable domain DVKVTQSSRYLVKRTGEKVFLECVQDMDHENMFWYRQDPGLGLRLIYFSYDVKMKEKGDIPEGYSVSREKKERFSLILESASTNQTSMYLCASRVLFGEQFFGPGTRLTVL.

The chain couples TRBV6-5 to TRBJ2-6; maybe TRBD1 (5 bases). Deletions cut 7 bases from V and 1 base from J, with 8 bases between. Germline assignment: CDR1 MNHEY and CDR2 SVGAGI. CDR3 length equals 14 residues. CDR3 in DNA: TGTGCCAGCACCCAGGGTTCTGGGGCCAACGTCCTGACTTTC. This sequence encodes CASTQGSGANVLTF.

V usage is TRBV15 and J usage is TRBJ2-7, with D perhaps matching TRBD2 (5 bases). CDR3 length: 13 residues. The germline CDR1 and CDR2 sequences are LNHNV and YYDKDF (reference sequence). Trimming shortened V by 3 bases and J by 7 bases, and 13 bases separated the two germline ends. This CDR3 reads CATSRLDSREQYF. The CDR3 DNA follows: TGTGCCACCAGCAGGTTGGACTCGAGGGAGCAGTACTTC.

The chain recombines TRBV28 with TRBJ2-7, with TRBD1 as a possible D gene (5 bases). V shed 6 bases and J shed 2 bases, with 8 bases lying between them. Germline CDR1 is MDHEN and CDR2 is SYDVKM. This CDR3 is 12 amino acids long. CDR3 DNA sequence: TGTGCCAGCAGCACGACAGCCTACGAGCAGTACTTC. Its translation is CASSTTAYEQYF.

The rearrangement uses TRBV2 and TRBJ1-2; maybe TRBD1 (6 bases). V shed 8 bases and J shed 2 bases, with 12 bases lying between them. This CDR3 has 13 residues. Per germline, CDR1 SNHLY and CDR2 FYNNEI. CDR3: CASGGHLNYGYTF. In DNA, the CDR3 is TGTGCCAGCGGGGGACACCTGAACTATGGCTACACCTTC. Filled out from reference TRBV2 and TRBJ1-2, the complete variable domain reads EPEVTQTPSHQVTQMGQEVILRCVPISNHLYFYWYRQILGQKVEFLVSFYNNEISEKSEIFDDQFSVERPDGSNFTLKIRSTKLEDSAMYFCASGGHLNYGYTFGSGTRLTVV.

This chain connects TRBV18 to TRBJ1-5, with 8 positions matching TRBD1. J gave up 5 bases and V 5 bases, and 8 bases lay outside the gene matches. This CDR3 comprises 15 residues. Germline values: CDR1 KGHSH, CDR2 LQKENI. This chain's CDR3 is CASSVQGVSYQPQHF. CDR3 bases: TGTGCCAGCTCAGTACAGGGGGTTTCCTATCAGCCCCAGCATTTT.

The V gene is TRBV10-2, the J gene TRBJ1-5; TRBD1 might be the D (5 bases). The CDR3 length is 15 residues. Per the germline V gene, CDR1 is WSHSY and CDR2 is SAAADI. With 1 base removed from V and 8 bases from J, the gap between germline ends came to 15 bases. CDR3 coding DNA: TGCGCCAGCAGTGAGTTAGGCAGGGCCTCTGAGCCCCAGCATTTT. Its translation is CASSELGRASEPQHF.